The entry below describes one T cell receptor beta chain. Its target is not known. This sample stems from a study of shared clonotypes between healthy human individuals. The overall study: CD4 naive and CD4 memory each took three plates per donor, while CD8 naive took two and CD8 memory one.

Deletions cut 9 bases from V and 6 bases from J, with 12 bases between. CDR1 is LNHDA and CDR2 is SQIVND in the germline V gene (reference sequence). This CDR3 has 13 amino acids. The assay was carried out at the deep level. Genomic DNA from each subset was divided evenly over several immunoSEQ plates. The assay was immunoSEQ multiplex PCR, and TCRdb's table has in-frame clones only and misses some. In the table there are hundreds of thousands of clones, 90% to 96% of which are singletons. Findings of the study overall: Represented genetic and exposure-history diversity was restricted by having few donors.

The chain links TRBV19 to TRBJ1-6; the D is unclear. Sequenced sample: naive CD4+ T cells sorted from blood. Subset meaning: CD45RA+ positively selected. The TCR sequence derives from a woman in her thirties in good health. The chain's CDR3 is CASRDKFNSPLHF. The CDR3 DNA sequence: TGTGCCAGCCGGGATAAGTTTAATTCACCCCTCCACTTT.